This T cell receptor (beta chain) was documented in a study of STAT5B mutations in CD4+ large granular lymphocyte leukemia. This CDR3 spans 11 amino acids. Per germline, CDR1 SQVTM and CDR2 ANQGSEA. Deletions cut 3 bases from V and 10 bases from J, with 10 bases between. Assay used: immunoSEQ multiplex PCR; TCRdb lists only in-frame clones, some missing. The table includes about 30,000 clones, more than 65% detected once. The chain employs TRBV29-1 and TRBJ2-1, with D perhaps matching TRBD1 (5 bases). The source is a human donor in good health. Sequencing was performed on CD4+ T cells from blood buffy coats. The CDR3 here is CSVEDTPEQFF. As DNA, the CDR3 is TGCAGCGTTGAGGACACCCCGGAGCAGTTCTTC.